The source of this TCR beta chain is a study of blood T cell repertoires in COVID-19. In the study overall: Some COVID-19 samples were acute and others convalescent; all came from the United States, Italy and Spain. The analysed material was cDNA or gDNA that came from T cells, B-cell-depleted T cells, or PBMCs.

As processed by the authors: Nucleated cell number was recorded as an estimate derived from reference gene primer amplification. The repertoire was sequenced with immunoSEQ multiplex PCR; TCRdb's copy has only in-frame clones and lacks some. V and J calls and clone size are those listed in that table; D and trimming were worked out from the DNA. The sample holds roughly 150,000 clones, 70% to 80% seen once. Input material: peripheral blood. The TCR sequence derives from a man in his sixties who had recovered from COVID-19.

CDR3 nucleotide sequence: TGTGCCAGCAGCTTAGTGTTCCCCAGTTCCAATGAAAAACTGTTTTTT. Translating gives CASSLVFPSSNEKLFF. The chain has TRBV11-3 and TRBJ1-4; D gene ambiguous. The V end was cut by 1 base, the J end by 5 bases, with 14 bases between. The CDR3 is 16 residues long. Germline V gene lookup returns CDR1 SGHNT and CDR2 YENEEA.